A single sample is the source of the 30 T cell receptor beta chains below, sequenced in a study of CD8+CD57+ T cells in acquired aplastic anemia. TCR beta VDJ combinations and CDR3 sequences were profiled from genomic DNA. TCRdb fed the reads into MiXCR, producing one record per CDR3 protein. Of 200,000 to 250,000 distinct CDR3 sequences listed, over 60% were seen once; the top ten hold 25% to 35%. The sample comprised sorted CD4+, CD8+, or CD8+CD57+ T cells (not recorded which) from PBMCs. Receptors were obtained from a human donor in good health.

The sample holds a few counts of this clonotype. V is TRBV20-1 and J is TRBJ1-6; D gene unclear. V was trimmed by 3 bases and J by 9 bases, leaving 9 bases between them. This CDR3 region has 12 residues. In germline, CDR1 is DFQATT, CDR2 SNEGSKA (reference sequence). CDR3 DNA sequence: TGCAGTGCTAGGGTGGGGATTTCACCCCTCCACTTT. Translation: CSARVGISPLHF.

This clonotype was counted between two and nine times. The chain couples TRBV20-1 to TRBJ2-7, with a tentative D call TRBD1 (5 bases). Germline V gene lookup returns CDR1 DFQATT and CDR2 SNEGSKA (reference sequence). V gave up 4 bases and J gave up 5 bases, with 18 bases separating them. The CDR3 runs 14 residues. The CDR3 DNA reads TGCAGTGCTACCCCTCGCCAGGGAAGCCACGAGCAGTACTTC. Amino acids: CSATPRQGSHEQYF.

About this clonotype itself: Being one base from a much bigger clone, this may be a read error. This chain links TRBV4-1 with TRBJ2-3, with TRBD1 matching over 8 bases. Germline V gene lookup returns CDR1 MGHRA and CDR2 YSYEKL. V shed 3 bases and J 8 bases; nucleotides not matched to a gene: 10. The CDR3 covers 15 residues. CDR3 loop: CASSHRTGLLGTQYF. The CDR3 nucleotides are TGCGCCAGCAGCCACCGGACAGGGTTATTGGGTACGCAGTATTTT.

The V gene is TRBV15, the J gene TRBJ1-3; D is uncertain. The CDR3 consists of 16 residues. V lost 1 base and J 2 bases, leaving 12 bases between the germline ends. CDR1 LNHNV and CDR2 YYDKDF come from the germline V gene (reference sequence). The CDR3 protein is CATSRGSGGTGNTIYF. DNA for the CDR3: TGTGCCACCAGCAGAGGGTCAGGAGGTACTGGAAACACCATATATTTT.

CDR3 sequence (DNA): TGTGCCAGCAGTCGGGACAGGGGGCGCTCCAAGACCCAGTACTTC. It specifies CASSRDRGRSKTQYF. The V gene is TRBV5-6, the J gene TRBJ2-5; 12 nucleotides agree with TRBD1. Germline CDR1 is SGHDT and CDR2 is YYEEEE. There are 15 residues in the CDR3. J gave up 6 bases and V 5 bases, and 8 bases lay outside the gene matches.

The rearrangement links TRBV15 to TRBJ2-3, with 8 bases aligning to TRBD1. V shed 2 bases and J 3 bases; nucleotides not matched to a gene: 7. The germline gives CDR1 LNHNV, CDR2 YYDKDF (reference sequence). The CDR3 extends over 16 amino acids. The DNA for the CDR3 is TGTGCCACCAGCAGAAAGACAGGGGATGCGACAGATACGCAGTATTTT. The encoded protein is CATSRKTGDATDTQYF. Looking up the rest from reference TRBV15 and TRBJ2-3 gives the full variable domain: DAMVIQNPRYQVTQFGKPVTLSCSQTLNHNVMYWYQQKSSQAPKLLFHYYDKDFNNEADTPDNFQSRRPNTSFCFLDIRSPGLGDTAMYLCATSRKTGDATDTQYFGPGTRLTVL.

In its sample, this clonotype was seen a few times. The gene calls are TRBV6-5 and TRBJ1-4, with no clear D. Germline V gene sequence: CDR1 MNHEY, CDR2 SVGAGI. The CDR3 runs to 13 residues. With 2 bases removed from V and 8 bases from J, the gap between germline ends came to 9 bases. For the CDR3, the DNA is TGTGCCAGCAGTTACCGTGACCTAGAAAAACTGTTTTTT. Protein product: CASSYRDLEKLFF.

This clonotype was seen many times. The chain combines TRBV25-1 with TRBJ1-2, with 10 bases lining up with TRBD1. The CDR3 contains 15 residues. V shed 5 bases, J shed 3 bases, and the junction held 6 bases outside the gene matches. In germline, CDR1 is MGHDK, CDR2 SYGVNS. The CDR3 protein is CASSPLTGGHYGYTF. For the CDR3, the DNA is TGTGCCAGCAGTCCCCTGACAGGGGGCCACTATGGCTACACCTTC.

The V gene is TRBV25-1, the J gene TRBJ1-6, with D perhaps TRBD1 (5 bases). The CDR3 has 14 residues. V lost 5 bases and J lost 9, with 14 bases in between. Looked up from germline, CDR1 is MGHDK and CDR2 is SYGVNS. The CDR3 nucleotides read TGTGCCAGCAGTTTTGAAGGGGTAGGTTCACCCCTCCACTTT. This encodes CASSFEGVGSPLHF.

This clonotype was detected only once. This chain connects TRBV4-3 to TRBJ1-1, with a weak D call TRBD1 (6 bases). The CDR3 has 12 residues. Per the germline V gene, CDR1 is LGHNA and CDR2 is YSLEER. Trimming removed 3 bases from V and 12 bases from J, with 14 bases in between. The CDR3 region is CASSQYTGMTFF. CDR3 nucleotide sequence: TGCGCCAGCAGCCAGTACACAGGGATGACTTTCTTT.

This clonotype was recorded many times. This chain uses TRBV19 with TRBJ2-1; TRBD1 matches 9 bases. With V trimmed by 7 bases and J by 4 bases, 5 bases remained unmatched. CDR1 and CDR2 from the germline V gene are LNHDA and SQIVND (reference sequence). The CDR3 has 14 residues. CDR3 nucleotides: TGTGCCAGTACCCCAGGGACAGGGTACAATGAGCAGTTCTTC. It specifies CASTPGTGYNEQFF.

The chain uses TRBV20-1 and TRBJ2-1; D is uncertain. The CDR3 is 13 amino acids. With 1 base removed from V and 6 bases from J, the gap between germline ends came to 10 bases. The germline V gene has CDR1 DFQATT and CDR2 SNEGSKA (reference sequence). The CDR3 region is CSARVLMGNEQFF. The CDR3 DNA reads as TGCAGTGCTAGAGTCCTGATGGGCAATGAGCAGTTCTTC.

This clonotype has at least ten counts. V and J are TRBV6-4 and TRBJ1-4; D is unclear. This CDR3 has 14 residues. Germline CDR1 is MRHNA and CDR2 is SNTAGT. Trimming took off 7 bases at V and 8 bases at J, with 17 bases between the two ends. The CDR3 DNA is TGTGCCAGCATTGCGACACCCCTTAAAGAAAAACTGTTTTTT. It encodes CASIATPLKEKLFF.

This clonotype was seen a handful of times. The junction and the germline gene differ at one end; a read error may be behind it. CDR3 amino acids: CASSLLVGNTF. The CDR3 DNA reads as TGTGCCAGCAGTTTACTAGTTGGCAACACCTTC. The genes are TRBV12-3 or TRBV12-4 and TRBJ1-2; no firm D call. The CDR3 has 11 residues.

This clonotype was seen many times. Germline is not matched at one junction end, which may reflect a read error. J is TRBJ2-1 and V is TRBV27; the D gene is possibly TRBD1 (6 bases). Germline V lookup: CDR1 MNHEY, CDR2 SMNVEV (reference sequence). The CDR3 length is 13 residues. CDR3 in amino acids: CASSFGQYNEQFF. CDR3 bases: TGCGCCAGCAGCTTTGGACAGTACAATGAGCAGTTCTTC.

CDR3 sequence (DNA): TGTGCCAGCAGTGAGGAGGACAACCCCAAAAACATTCAGTACTTC. Translation: CASSEEDNPKNIQYF. The V gene is TRBV2, the J gene TRBJ2-4, with D perhaps being TRBD1 or TRBD2 (5 bases each). V was cut by 3 bases and J by 2 bases, with 11 bases left in between. The CDR3 runs to 15 residues. Germline-derived CDR1 and CDR2 are SNHLY and FYNNEI.

The J gene is TRBJ2-3, the V gene TRBV19; D gene unclear. This CDR3 has 13 amino acids. V lost 8 bases to trimming and J lost 6 bases, with 15 bases between them. From germline, CDR1 is LNHDA and CDR2 SQIVND (reference sequence). The CDR3 nucleotides read TGTGCCAGTGCCCTCCGCTTGTCCGATACGCAGTATTTT. Translation: CASALRLSDTQYF.

The chain employs TRBV10-3 and TRBJ1-2; the D gene is possibly TRBD1 (5 bases). This CDR3 is 13 amino acids long. In germline, CDR1 is ENHRY, CDR2 SYGVKD. V lost 4 bases and J 8 bases, leaving 14 bases between the germline ends. CDR3 protein: CAISVDGANGYTF. The CDR3 coding sequence is TGTGCCATCAGTGTAGACGGGGCGAACGGCTACACCTTC.

This clonotype was observed many times. The rearrangement uses TRBV24-1 and TRBJ2-1; D is undetermined. From germline, CDR1 is KGHDR and CDR2 SFDVKD. This CDR3 has 18 amino acids. V lost 4 bases and J lost 8, with 26 bases in between. In DNA form, the CDR3 reads TGTGCCACCAGTGAAACCCTCGGCGGTGCCATGAGGAGCGATGAGCAGTTCTTC. It yields the protein CATSETLGGAMRSDEQFF.

The V call is TRBV2, the J call TRBJ2-7; 9 nucleotides line up with TRBD1. The junction had 10 bases not matched to a gene; V was cut back by 6 bases and J by 4 bases. This CDR3 has 15 amino acids. Germline lookup yields CDR1 SNHLY and CDR2 FYNNEI. The CDR3 here is CASSPRGTGWYEQYF. CDR3 DNA sequence: TGTGCCAGCAGCCCCAGGGGGACAGGGTGGTACGAGCAGTACTTC.

The V and J genes are TRBV5-6 and TRBJ1-1; D is unclear. The CDR3 runs 16 residues. Germline CDR1 is SGHDT and CDR2 is YYEEEE. The CDR3 sequence: CTNSRDNSAMNTEAFF. The CDR3 region has the DNA TGTACCAACTCCCGGGATAACAGTGCCATGAACACTGAAGCTTTCTTT.

The rearrangement joins TRBV2 to TRBJ2-3; D is unresolved. The CDR3 is made up of 10 amino acids. V was pared by 6 bases and J by 8 bases, with 6 bases between. Germline lookup yields CDR1 SNHLY and CDR2 FYNNEI. The DNA of the CDR3 is TGTGCCAGCAGCGGTCCTACGCAGTATTTT. The encoded protein is CASSGPTQYF.

This clonotype was counted only a few times. This chain links TRBV5-4 with TRBJ2-7; D is undetermined. The V gene's germline CDR1 is SGHNT and CDR2 YYREEE (reference sequence). V shed 4 bases and J shed 3 bases, with 11 bases lying between them. The CDR3 is 13 amino acids. CDR3 DNA: TGTGCCAGCAGCCCAGGACGAGGCTACGAGCAGTACTTC. Residues: CASSPGRGYEQYF.

This chain uses TRBV2 with TRBJ2-3; 8 nucleotides line up with TRBD1. In germline, CDR1 is SNHLY, CDR2 FYNNEI. V was pared by 11 bases and J by 2 bases, with 6 bases of the junction left unmatched. This CDR3 has 13 residues. The chain's CDR3 is CAGSQGVTDTQYF. In nucleotides, the CDR3 is TGTGCCGGGTCACAGGGGGTCACAGATACGCAGTATTTT.

In regard to this clonotype: The junction departs from germline at one end; a sequencing error may be responsible. The J gene is TRBJ1-4, the V gene TRBV4-2; D gene uncertain. Germline loops: CDR1 LGHNA, CDR2 YNFKEQ. This CDR3 spans 16 amino acids. The chain's CDR3 is CASSQEGVSTNEKLLF. The CDR3 DNA reads as TGTGCCAGCAGCCAAGAAGGAGTATCAACTAATGAAAAACTGCTTTTT.

The table lists this clonotype with many counts. In DNA, the CDR3 is TGTGCCAGCAGCTTAGTTAGGCCACAAGAGACCCAGTACTTC. Translation: CASSLVRPQETQYF. This chain links TRBV7-9 with TRBJ2-5, with no clear D. Between the trimmed V and J ends, which lost 1 base and 2 bases, there was a span of 8 bases. This CDR3 has 14 amino acids. Germline V lookup: CDR1 SEHNR, CDR2 FQNEAQ (reference sequence).

This clonotype was recorded at least ten times. The chain recombines TRBV4-3 with TRBJ2-3; D call uncertain. V lost 0 bases to trimming and J lost 0 bases, with 7 bases between them. The CDR3 spans 15 residues. Germline-derived CDR1 and CDR2 are LGHNA and YSLEER. The CDR3 DNA reads as TGCGCCAGCAGCCAAGATTCCGCTAGCACAGATACGCAGTATTTT. Its protein is CASSQDSASTDTQYF.

J is TRBJ2-7 and V is TRBV20-1, with 10 positions matching TRBD2. There are 14 residues in the CDR3. Germline V lookup: CDR1 DFQATT, CDR2 SNEGSKA (reference sequence). Trimming took 1 base from V and 4 from J; bases not matched to a gene: 4. As DNA, the CDR3 is TGCAGTGCTAGAGTATCTAGCGGGAGTTACGAGCAGTACTTC. As protein: CSARVSSGSYEQYF.

The chain carries TRBV10-3 and TRBJ1-2; tentatively, D is TRBD1 (5 bases). There are 16 residues in the CDR3. Germline assignment: CDR1 ENHRY and CDR2 SYGVKD. Trimming removed 2 bases at V and 0 bases at J, with 13 bases between. Here the CDR3 reads CAISEGGAPTNYGYTF. In DNA form, the CDR3 reads TGTGCCATCAGTGAGGGCGGGGCCCCAACTAACTATGGCTACACCTTC.

This clonotype was observed at least ten times. The CDR3 sequence is CASTFRGDRDTEAFF. CDR3 coding DNA: TGTGCCAGCACCTTTAGGGGGGACAGAGACACTGAAGCTTTCTTT. The gene calls are TRBV2 and TRBJ1-1; 7 bases agree with TRBD1. V was clipped by 7 bases and J by 3 bases; unmatched bases: 11. The germline gives CDR1 SNHLY, CDR2 FYNNEI. The CDR3 runs to 15 residues.